The 22 T cell receptor beta chains below all came from one sample that was sequenced in a study of blood T cell repertoires in COVID-19. Assay used: immunoSEQ multiplex PCR; TCRdb lists only in-frame clones, some missing. The table includes hundreds of thousands of clones, 75% to 90% detected once. Sequenced: PBMCs or T cells enriched from blood (not recorded which). These receptors all stem from a man aged 50 to 60 who had been exposed to COVID-19.

The J gene is TRBJ1-1, the V gene TRBV5-1; D is perhaps TRBD1 (6 bases). The CDR3 has 18 residues. V was trimmed by 1 base and J by 4 bases, leaving 23 bases between them. The germline V gene has CDR1 SGHRS and CDR2 YFSETQ. CDR3 bases: TGCGCCAGCAGCTTGTCCCCAGGTCGGGGGGCCATGGGCACTGAAGCTTTCTTT. It yields the protein CASSLSPGRGAMGTEAFF. The full variable domain, with the rest looked up from reference TRBV5-1 and TRBJ1-1, is KAGVTQTPRYLIKTRGQQVTLSCSPISGHRSVSWYQQTPGQGLQFLFEYFSETQRNKGNFPGRFSGRQFSNSRSEMNVSTLELGDSALYLCASSLSPGRGAMGTEAFFGQGTRLTVV.

The rearrangement links TRBV5-4 to TRBJ2-7, with D possibly matching TRBD2 (6 bases). The CDR3 has 14 residues. Trimming cost V 4 bases and J 9 bases, with 20 bases left between them. The germline V gene encodes CDR1 SGHNT and CDR2 YYREEE (reference sequence). This CDR3 is CASSSASWSGWQYF. The CDR3, as DNA: TGTGCCAGCAGCAGTGCTTCTTGGAGCGGGTGGCAGTACTTC.

The chain couples TRBV18 to TRBJ1-2; TRBD1 is a possible D gene (5 bases). The CDR3 covers 13 residues. Trimming stripped 5 bases from V and 4 bases from J, with 11 bases between. Germline V gene data show CDR1 as KGHSH and CDR2 as LQKENI. The CDR3 loop is CASSDRDSYGYTF. The CDR3, as DNA: TGTGCCAGCTCAGATCGAGACAGCTATGGCTACACCTTC. The variable domain in full, with the rest retrieved from reference TRBV18 and TRBJ1-2, is NAGVMQNPRHLVRRRGQEARLRCSPMKGHSHVYWYRQLPEEGLKFMVYLQKENIIDESGMPKERFSAEFPKEGPSILRIQQVVRGDSAAYFCASSDRDSYGYTFGSGTRLTVV.

This sequence joins TRBV5-1 and TRBJ1-1; TRBD1 agrees at 7 bases. The J segment lost 3 bases and the V segment lost 2 bases, leaving 4 bases of the junction unmatched. From germline, CDR1 is SGHRS and CDR2 YFSETQ. The CDR3 consists of 14 residues. In DNA form, the CDR3 reads TGCGCCAGCAGCTTACAGGGGTTCTACACTGAAGCTTTCTTT. Translation: CASSLQGFYTEAFF. The variable domain in full, with the rest retrieved from reference TRBV5-1 and TRBJ1-1, is KAGVTQTPRYLIKTRGQQVTLSCSPISGHRSVSWYQQTPGQGLQFLFEYFSETQRNKGNFPGRFSGRQFSNSRSEMNVSTLELGDSALYLCASSLQGFYTEAFFGQGTRLTVV.

The chain recombines TRBV9 with TRBJ2-1, with 10 bases lining up with TRBD2. CDR1 and CDR2 (germline): SGDLS, YYNGEE. After removal of 4 bases from V and 6 bases from J, the junction contained 10 bases not matched to a gene. The CDR3 loop spans 16 amino acids. The CDR3: CASSLQGLALVNEQFF. DNA of the CDR3: TGTGCCAGCAGCTTACAGGGACTAGCGTTAGTCAATGAGCAGTTCTTC.

The genes are TRBV24-1 and TRBJ1-5; 9 bases are a match to TRBD1. The germline CDR1 and CDR2 sequences are KGHDR and SFDVKD. The CDR3 is 15 amino acids. V dropped 7 bases and J dropped 4; count of bases not matched to a gene: 7. The CDR3, as DNA: TGTGCCACCAGCGCCGAGGGACAGGGTAATCAGCCCCAGCATTTT. It yields the protein CATSAEGQGNQPQHF.

J is TRBJ2-5 and V is TRBV11-3, with 7 bases that match TRBD1. V lost 2 bases to trimming and J lost 4 bases; unmatched junction nucleotides: 7. Germline V gives CDR1 SGHNT, CDR2 YENEEA. This CDR3 has 15 amino acids. For the CDR3, the DNA is TGTGCCAGCAGCTTACTTATTCGGGACAGAGAGACCCAGTACTTC. Translating it yields CASSLLIRDRETQYF. Full variable domain (missing parts from reference TRBV11-3 and TRBJ2-5): EAGVVQSPRYKIIEKKQPVAFWCNPISGHNTLYWYLQNLGQGPELLIRYENEEAVDDSQLPKDRFSAERLKGVDSTLKIQPAELGDSAVYLCASSLLIRDRETQYFGPGTRLLVL.

The chain uses TRBV27 and TRBJ2-5; D call uncertain. Trimming pared 6 bases from V and 5 bases from J, leaving 22 bases between. Germline V lookup: CDR1 MNHEY, CDR2 SMNVEV (reference sequence). This CDR3 region has 16 residues. CDR3 sequence reads: CASSASIGQLPETQYF. CDR3 bases: TGTGCCAGCAGCGCCTCTATCGGTCAACTCCCTGAGACCCAGTACTTC.

The chain combines TRBV27 with TRBJ1-1; 9 positions agree with TRBD1. The trim removed 8 bases at V and 3 bases at J, leaving 7 bases unmatched. The germline V gene encodes CDR1 MNHEY and CDR2 SMNVEV (reference sequence). The CDR3 is 14 residues long. The CDR3 nucleotides are TGTGCCAGCGGACAGGGGCGTGGGTACACTGAAGCTTTCTTT. It encodes CASGQGRGYTEAFF.

This clone was seen once. This rearrangement joins TRBV28 to TRBJ1-2, with TRBD1 matching over 8 bases. Germline CDR1 reads MDHEN; CDR2 reads SYDVKM. The CDR3 covers 17 residues. V dropped 3 bases and J dropped 5; count of bases not matched to a gene: 14. The CDR3 here is CASSFVGQGGNGYGYTF. The CDR3 bases are TGTGCCAGCAGTTTTGTCGGACAGGGAGGGAACGGATATGGCTACACCTTC.

The table lists this clone with many counts. V and J are TRBV15 and TRBJ1-4; possibly TRBD1 for D (5 bases). This CDR3 has 14 amino acids. CDR1 is LNHNV, CDR2 YYDKDF, per germline (reference sequence). V was shortened by 2 bases and J by 4 bases, with 8 bases between the two germline ends. CDR3 residues: CATSRPTVNEKLFF. As DNA, the CDR3 is TGTGCCACCAGCAGACCGACAGTTAATGAAAAACTGTTTTTT.

The chain combines TRBV10-1 with TRBJ2-3, with D possibly being TRBD1 (5 bases). The CDR3 spans 15 residues. The germline CDR1 and CDR2 sequences are WNHNN and SYGVQD (reference sequence). V lost 3 bases to trimming and J lost 4 bases, with 14 bases between them. CDR3 DNA sequence: TGCGCCAGCAGTGACGGGTTTAGGGGCTCAGATACGCAGTATTTT. This translates into CASSDGFRGSDTQYF.

This chain uses TRBV3-1 (or the pseudogene TRBV3-2) with TRBJ1-2; D is ambiguous. V lost 1 base to trimming and J lost 5 bases, with 11 bases between them. From germline, CDR1 is LGHDT and CDR2 YNNKEL (reference sequence). The CDR3 is 14 amino acids. The DNA for the CDR3 is TGTGCCAGCAGCCAAGGCCGAGGGTGGTATGGCTACACCTTC. Translation gives CASSQGRGWYGYTF.

The chain uses TRBV4-1 and TRBJ1-2; D call uncertain. V gave up 0 bases and J gave up 0 bases, with 8 bases separating them. Germline lookup yields CDR1 MGHRA and CDR2 YSYEKL. The CDR3 has 15 residues. This CDR3 reads CASSQEERTNYGYTF. For the CDR3, the DNA is TGCGCCAGCAGCCAAGAGGAGAGGACTAACTATGGCTACACCTTC.

This clone was recorded once. V and J are TRBV12-3 or TRBV12-4 and TRBJ1-4; 8 positions match TRBD1. This CDR3 comprises 12 residues. V lost 8 bases to trimming and J lost 11 bases; unmatched junction nucleotides: 7. DNA of the CDR3: TGTGCCAGCTCCCCACAGGGGGGTAAACTGTTTTTT. It specifies CASSPQGGKLFF.

The rearrangement joins TRBV29-1 to TRBJ1-2; D gene unclear. Trimming removed 4 bases from V and 4 bases from J, with 22 bases in between. The CDR3 length is 16 residues. Germline V gene lookup returns CDR1 SQVTM and CDR2 ANQGSEA. This CDR3 is CSVVQFGTGSGYGYTF. The CDR3 DNA reads as TGCAGCGTTGTTCAATTTGGAACGGGTTCGGGCTATGGCTACACCTTC.

The chain employs TRBV10-3 and TRBJ1-2; perhaps TRBD1 as D (5 bases). The germline V gene encodes CDR1 ENHRY and CDR2 SYGVKD. The CDR3 spans 15 residues. V was clipped by 3 bases and J by 2 bases, with 13 bases between them. The DNA of the CDR3 is TGTGCCATCAGTGATTCAGGGTGGTTGAACTATGGCTACACCTTC. Amino acid sequence: CAISDSGWLNYGYTF.

The chain joins TRBV12-3 or TRBV12-4 to TRBJ1-5, with a weak D call TRBD1 (5 bases). The ends were cut back, 5 bases at V and 9 bases at J, with 11 bases in the middle. CDR3 length equals 12 residues. CDR3 in DNA: TGTGCCAGCAGTGGGGGGGGACGGCCCCAGCATTTT. It yields the protein CASSGGGRPQHF.

The rearrangement uses TRBV30 and TRBJ1-2; TRBD1 aligns across 11 bases. This CDR3 contains 14 residues. In germline, CDR1 is GTSNPN, CDR2 SVGIG (reference sequence). Losses at the gene ends were 3 bases for V and 4 bases for J; bases not matched to a gene: 4. CDR3 loop: CAWSMDRGLYGYTF. The CDR3 coding sequence is TGTGCCTGGAGCATGGACAGGGGGCTCTATGGCTACACCTTC.

This sequence joins TRBV28 and TRBJ1-1, with TRBD1 matching over 8 bases. Germline V gene lookup returns CDR1 MDHEN and CDR2 SYDVKM. J was trimmed by 0 bases and V by 4 bases; bases with no gene match: 7. The CDR3 runs 16 residues. CDR3 coding DNA: TGTGCCAGCAGTTCCGTCCAGGGGGCCCTGAACACTGAAGCTTTCTTT. It encodes CASSSVQGALNTEAFF.

The chain links TRBV5-1 to TRBJ2-2; TRBD2 agrees at 7 bases. Germline CDR1 reads SGHRS; CDR2 reads YFSETQ. Trimming cost V 4 bases and J 1 base; bases outside gene matches: 7. The CDR3 contains 16 residues. CDR3 sequence (DNA): TGCGCCAGCAGCGAAGGACTAGGGCTGAACACCGGGGAGCTGTTTTTT. Protein sequence: CASSEGLGLNTGELFF.

V and J are TRBV7-9 and TRBJ1-1, with TRBD1 matching over 10 bases. J gave up 6 bases and V 7 bases, and 8 bases lay outside the gene matches. The CDR3 is 14 residues long. Germline V gene data show CDR1 as SEHNR and CDR2 as FQNEAQ (reference sequence). The CDR3, as DNA: TGTGCCAGCACCCGGACAGGGGGAAACGCTGAAGCTTTCTTT. Its protein is CASTRTGGNAEAFF.